These T cell receptor beta chains were read from a single sample in a study of cytomegalovirus exposure and HLA in healthy donors. The repertoire was sequenced with immunoSEQ multiplex PCR; TCRdb's copy has only in-frame clones and lacks some. The repertoire holds under 200,000 clones, roughly 82% seen once, with roughly 6.5% in the top ten. Sequencing was carried out using PBMCs. All receptors come from a man aged 18 to 35 in good health and CMV-seropositive. Both conserved end residues are part of each CDR3. A D gene is named only where the DNA matches it firmly. The size entry is marked missing in some rows and otherwise reads once, few, many or a size class.

cdr3_nt,cdr3_aa,clone_size,v_call,d_call,j_call
TGCGCCAGCAGCTCGTTCGACAGACGCGCCCAGTACTTC,CASSSFDRRAQYF,once,TRBV5-1,.,TRBJ2-5
TGTGCCAGCAGCTTAGTTCTAGACTACGAGCAGTACTTC,CASSLVLDYEQYF,.,TRBV7-8,.,TRBJ2-7
TGTGCCAGCAGCCCCCCGGGGGCTAATGAAAAACTGTTTTTT,CASSPPGANEKLFF,.,TRBV6-5,.,TRBJ1-4
TGTGCCAGCAGCGGGCAGGCTTCCCACGAGCAGTACTTC,CASSGQASHEQYF,few,TRBV11-3,.,TRBJ2-7
TGTGCCAGCGGAGCCAGGGGGCGAAGCGAGCAGTACTTC,CASGARGRSEQYF,once,TRBV27,TRBD1,TRBJ2-7
TGTGCCAGCAGTTATCGGAGAGACAATGAGCAGTTCTTC,CASSYRRDNEQFF,.,TRBV6-5,.,TRBJ2-1
TGTGCCTGGAGTGTTCTCCGACAGGGTCAAGAAAAACTGTTTTTT,CAWSVLRQGQEKLFF,few,TRBV30,TRBD1,TRBJ1-4
TGTGCCAGCAGTTACAGCAGGGCCGGGAACACTGAAGCTTTCTTT,CASSYSRAGNTEAFF,.,TRBV6-5,.,TRBJ1-1
TGTGCCAGCAGCTTGGACAGGGGGAAAGGGGAGACCCAGTACTTC,CASSLDRGKGETQYF,.,TRBV7-3,TRBD1,TRBJ2-5
TGTGCCAGCAGCCCCTCGACAGGGATTAGCACTGAAGCTTTCTTT,CASSPSTGISTEAFF,few,TRBV5-6,TRBD1,TRBJ1-1
TGTGCCAGCAGCTTAACGGGACAGGGGGACACCGGGGAGCTGTTTTTT,CASSLTGQGDTGELFF,.,TRBV7-3,TRBD1,TRBJ2-2
TGTGCCAGCAGTCTACAGGGGGCCGCCTGGGAGACCCAGTACTTC,CASSLQGAAWETQYF,.,TRBV6-1,TRBD1,TRBJ2-5
TGCAGCGTCGCTAGAGAATCGGAGACCCAGTACTTC,CSVARESETQYF,.,TRBV29-1,.,TRBJ2-5
TGTGCCAGCACCCGGGGGGGGGAAGGCTATGGCTACACCTTC,CASTRGGEGYGYTF,.,TRBV19,.,TRBJ1-2
TGTGCCAGCTATGACACCGGGGAGCTGTTTTTT,CASYDTGELFF,few,TRBV6-9,.,TRBJ2-2
TGTGCCAGCAGCCGGGGACTAGCGGGATTGACAGATACGCAGTATTTT,CASSRGLAGLTDTQYF,.,TRBV14,TRBD2,TRBJ2-3
TGTGCCAGCAGCTTAGAGGCGGGGGACTCCTACGAGCAGTACTTC,CASSLEAGDSYEQYF,.,TRBV7-6,TRBD2,TRBJ2-7
TGCAGCGCCCTGAGGGGGAGCGAAGACAATGAGCAGTTCTTC,CSALRGSEDNEQFF,.,TRBV29-1,.,TRBJ2-1
TGTGCCAGCAGCTCCCAGCGGGGTTCCGGGGAGACCCAGTACTTC,CASSSQRGSGETQYF,few,TRBV7-2,TRBD2,TRBJ2-5
TGTGCCAGCAGTGCTGTCTTCAGGGGGCGGGATGAAAAACTGTTTTTT,CASSAVFRGRDEKLFF,.,TRBV6-1,TRBD1,TRBJ1-4
TGTGCCAGCAGCGAAGGGGGTGCCACCGGGGAGCTGTTTTTT,CASSEGGATGELFF,.,TRBV7-2,.,TRBJ2-2
TGTGCCAGCAGTAGGGGGACAGGGGGCGCTTATGGCTACACCTTC,CASSRGTGGAYGYTF,.,TRBV6-1,TRBD1,TRBJ1-2